The rows below give T cell receptor beta chains drawn from one sample of a study of tumour-infiltrating T cells in Burkitt lymphoma. Data came from immunoSEQ multiplex PCR; TCRdb stores just in-frame clones and leaves some out. The table includes some 17,000 clones, roughly 80% detected once. Sequencing used tumor tissue. The receptors stem from a human donor with diffuse large B-cell lymphoma. Both conserved end residues are part of each CDR3. A D gene is named only where the DNA matches it firmly.

j_call v_call d_call cdr3_aa
TRBJ1-2 TRBV7-9 TRBD1 CASSLAGTEDYGYTF
TRBJ2-3 TRBV20-1 NA CSARIGDTQYF
TRBJ1-1 TRBV2 NA CASSELLNGDTEAFF
TRBJ2-2 TRBV7-3 NA CASSQSAGGELFF
TRBJ2-3 TRBV10-1 NA CASTPGEKDTQYF
TRBJ1-6 TRBV19 NA CASIGGVGSPLHF
TRBJ1-1 TRBV20-1 NA CSARDYTEAFF
TRBJ2-3 TRBV7-2 NA CASSLDGTDTQYF
TRBJ1-1 TRBV5-6 NA CASSLGTMDTEAFF
TRBJ2-7 TRBV2 NA CASSDFFSGDYEQYF
TRBJ1-5 TRBV6-5 NA CASSYSSVSNQPQHF
TRBJ1-2 TRBV2 NA CASSEQGGYTF
TRBJ2-1 TRBV2 NA CASSEGLTLDNEQFF
TRBJ2-7 TRBV27 TRBD1 CASSLTGTGVWEQYF
TRBJ2-1 TRBV29-1 NA CSVVGGGEQFF
TRBJ2-3 TRBV2 TRBD1 CASSGTGGSDTQYF
TRBJ2-7 TRBV18 NA CASSKDGGQYF
TRBJ1-2 TRBV4-3 NA CASSQDLGNYWSGYTF